What follows are 20 T cell receptor beta chains derived from one specimen sequenced in a study of PD-1 blockade in classical Hodgkin lymphoma. Assay used: immunoSEQ multiplex PCR; TCRdb lists only in-frame clones, some missing. This table holds just over 25,000 clones, 65% to 90% found once. Each patient's relapse followed autologous stem cell transplantation, and brentuximab vedotin exposure varied. The source material was peripheral blood mononuclear cells (PBMCs), sampled at baseline. All receptors come from a human donor with classical Hodgkin lymphoma.

The CDR3 nucleotides read TGTGCCAGCAGTTACTCGGAGCAGGTATGGGACAATGAGCAGTTCTTC. This translates into CASSYSEQVWDNEQFF. The chain recombines TRBV6-6 with TRBJ2-1; D is uncertain. The V end lost 0 bases, the J end lost 5 bases, and 14 bases lay between the germline ends. CDR1 and CDR2 from the germline V gene are MNHNY and SVGAGI (reference sequence). This CDR3 contains 16 residues.

The chain carries TRBV2 and TRBJ2-1; TRBD2 aligns across 7 bases. Germline V gene data show CDR1 as SNHLY and CDR2 as FYNNEI. V lost 7 bases, J lost 0 bases, and 6 bases stayed unmatched. CDR3 length equals 15 residues. This CDR3 is CASNPGTNSYNEQFF. The CDR3 DNA reads as TGTGCCAGCAACCCAGGGACTAACTCCTACAATGAGCAGTTCTTC.

The chain has TRBV5-1 and TRBJ2-5, with 7 bases aligning to TRBD2. V dropped 5 bases and J dropped 5; count of bases not matched to a gene: 12. Germline CDR1 is SGHRS and CDR2 is YFSETQ. The CDR3 runs 15 residues. This CDR3 is CASSSGGGELETQYF. The CDR3 DNA follows: TGCGCCAGCAGTTCGGGAGGCGGGGAGCTCGAGACCCAGTACTTC.

V usage is TRBV18 and J usage is TRBJ2-2, with TRBD1 matching 7 bases. Per the germline V gene, CDR1 is KGHSH and CDR2 is LQKENI. CDR3 length equals 15 residues. The V gene end was trimmed by 4 bases and the J gene end by 1 base; junction bases not matched to a gene: 3. The CDR3 bases are TGTGCCAGCTCACGAGGGGGCAAGAACACCGGGGAGCTGTTTTTT. This encodes CASSRGGKNTGELFF.

This clone turned up a few times. This rearrangement joins TRBV7-3 to TRBJ2-1; 8 bases agree with TRBD2. CDR1 and CDR2 (germline): SGHTA, FQGTGA. There are 15 residues in the CDR3. After removal of 4 bases from V and 6 bases from J, the junction contained 8 bases not matched to a gene. This CDR3 is CASSSGGLAGNEQFF. CDR3 bases: TGTGCCAGCAGCTCCGGAGGGCTAGCGGGCAATGAGCAGTTCTTC.

The chain is built from TRBV2 and TRBJ1-3; D call uncertain. The CDR3 length is 14 residues. CDR1 is SNHLY, CDR2 FYNNEI, per germline. The V gene lost 7 bases and the J gene lost 4 bases, with 14 bases spanning the gap. The CDR3 is CASTVGSHGNTIYF. For the CDR3, the DNA is TGTGCCAGCACCGTTGGGTCTCACGGAAACACCATATATTTT.

The genes are TRBV7-8 and TRBJ2-3; D is perhaps TRBD1 (9 bases). The CDR3 runs to 17 residues. Trimming cost V 3 bases and J 1 base, with 17 bases left between them. The germline V gene has CDR1 SGHVS and CDR2 FQNEAQ. The DNA of the CDR3 is TGTGCCAGCAGCTTGGGGACAGGGCGGGGGGGCACAGATACGCAGTATTTT. Protein: CASSLGTGRGGTDTQYF.

The chain links TRBV7-3 to TRBJ2-5; D could derive from TRBD1 or TRBD2 (5 bases each). V lost 5 bases and J 2 bases, leaving 18 bases between the germline ends. This CDR3 is built from 16 residues. CDR1 SGHTA and CDR2 FQGTGA come from the germline V gene. The CDR3 nucleotides are TGTGCCAGCAGCGAGGGGCGGGTTGGGGGTCAAGAGACCCAGTACTTC. Translated: CASSEGRVGGQETQYF.

This sequence joins TRBV7-3 and TRBJ2-7, with TRBD2 identical over 11 bases. The germline V gene encodes CDR1 SGHTA and CDR2 FQGTGA. The length of the CDR3 is 14 residues. V gave up 6 bases and J gave up 9 bases; unmatched junction bases: 10. In nucleotides, the CDR3 is TGTGCCAGCAGTATGACTAGCGGGGCCCGGCGGCAGTACTTC. This codes for CASSMTSGARRQYF.

The rearrangement links TRBV5-1 to TRBJ1-5, with TRBD1 matching over 9 bases. Germline CDR1 SGHRS, CDR2 YFSETQ. There are 14 residues in the CDR3. V lost 7 bases, J lost 5 bases, and 7 bases stayed unmatched. CDR3 DNA: TGCGCCAGCTCAGAAACAGGGGGCGATCAGCCCCAGCATTTT. Translation gives CASSETGGDQPQHF.

This chain connects TRBV7-9 to TRBJ2-1; 8 bases line up with TRBD1. The length of the CDR3 is 15 residues. Germline V gives CDR1 SEHNR, CDR2 FQNEAQ (reference sequence). V dropped 5 bases and J dropped 8; count of bases not matched to a gene: 11. CDR3 nucleotides: TGTGCCAGCAGCGGGGGACAGGTAGTTTTCGATGAGCAGTTCTTC. It translates to CASSGGQVVFDEQFF.

V usage is TRBV6-4 and J usage is TRBJ2-7; no firm D call. The length of the CDR3 is 12 residues. CDR1 and CDR2 (germline): MRHNA, SNTAGT. Trimming stripped 9 bases from V and 5 bases from J, with 14 bases between. Here the CDR3 reads CASTGRGNEQYF. The CDR3 DNA reads TGTGCCAGTACCGGCCGCGGTAACGAGCAGTACTTC.

The chain is built from TRBV7-2 and TRBJ2-1, with D perhaps assigned TRBD1 or TRBD2 (5 bases each). V lost 5 bases and J lost 10, with 18 bases in between. The germline V gene has CDR1 SGHTA and CDR2 FQGNSA. This CDR3 contains 14 residues. This CDR3 reads CASSPIGTPGEQFF. The DNA for the CDR3 is TGTGCCAGCAGCCCGATAGGGACCCCAGGAGAGCAGTTCTTC.

The chain employs TRBV7-9 and TRBJ1-6; D perhaps matches TRBD1 (5 bases). V dropped 2 bases and J dropped 1 base, with 12 bases sitting between them. The CDR3 runs 17 residues. Looked up from germline, CDR1 is SEHNR and CDR2 is FQNEAQ (reference sequence). Written as DNA, the CDR3 is TGTGCCAGCAGCTTAAATCCAGGGCGGTCCTATAATTCACCCCTCCACTTT. Encoded protein: CASSLNPGRSYNSPLHF.

The chain combines TRBV7-2 with TRBJ1-2, with 10 bases aligning to TRBD1. Losses at the gene ends were 4 bases for V and 7 bases for J; bases not matched to a gene: 12. This CDR3 spans 16 amino acids. CDR1 is SGHTA and CDR2 is FQGNSA in the germline V gene. The CDR3 here is CASSSTGQGRAGGYTF. The CDR3 DNA reads TGTGCCAGCAGCTCCACGGGACAGGGGCGAGCCGGTGGCTACACCTTC.

CDR3 amino acids: CAWSGGQRGSAYNEQFF. CDR3 nucleotides: TGTGCCTGGAGCGGGGGCCAGCGGGGGTCCGCTTACAATGAGCAGTTCTTC. This rearrangement joins TRBV30 to TRBJ2-1, with 8 bases that match TRBD2. V was pared by 3 bases and J by 4 bases, with 14 bases of the junction left unmatched. The CDR3 covers 17 residues. Germline V lookup: CDR1 GTSNPN, CDR2 SVGIG (reference sequence).

This clone was seen a single time. This chain links TRBV6-5 with TRBJ2-2; D ambiguous. Germline assignment: CDR1 MNHEY and CDR2 SVGAGI. CDR3 length: 15 amino acids. With 2 bases removed from V and 5 bases from J, the gap between germline ends came to 12 bases. CDR3 coding DNA: TGTGCCAGCAGTTACATTAAATGGCCGACCGGGGAGCTGTTTTTT. It yields the protein CASSYIKWPTGELFF.

The chain is built from TRBV4-2 and TRBJ2-7, with TRBD1 matching over 7 bases. With 2 bases clipped from V and 3 bases from J, the junction kept 4 bases outside the gene matches. The CDR3 runs 14 residues. Germline loops: CDR1 LGHNA, CDR2 YNFKEQ. DNA of the CDR3: TGTGCCAGCAGCCAAAGACAGGGTGACTACGAGCAGTACTTC. This translates into CASSQRQGDYEQYF.

The chain links TRBV6-6 to TRBJ1-1; a weak D match, TRBD1 (6 bases). The CDR3 is made up of 16 amino acids. V lost 0 bases, J lost 1 base, and 12 bases lay in between. CDR1 and CDR2 from the germline V gene are MNHNY and SVGAGI (reference sequence). The CDR3 DNA reads as TGTGCCAGCAGTTACTCCCCCGGACAGCAGAACACTGAAGCTTTCTTT. This translates into CASSYSPGQQNTEAFF.

The V and J genes are TRBV5-1 and TRBJ1-1; TRBD1 might be the D (5 bases). V was clipped by 0 bases and J by 0 bases, with 12 bases between them. Germline lookup yields CDR1 SGHRS and CDR2 YFSETQ. The CDR3 has 16 amino acids. The CDR3 loop is CASSLAGRGMNTEAFF. Written as DNA, the CDR3 is TGCGCCAGCAGCTTGGCGGGACGGGGAATGAACACTGAAGCTTTCTTT.